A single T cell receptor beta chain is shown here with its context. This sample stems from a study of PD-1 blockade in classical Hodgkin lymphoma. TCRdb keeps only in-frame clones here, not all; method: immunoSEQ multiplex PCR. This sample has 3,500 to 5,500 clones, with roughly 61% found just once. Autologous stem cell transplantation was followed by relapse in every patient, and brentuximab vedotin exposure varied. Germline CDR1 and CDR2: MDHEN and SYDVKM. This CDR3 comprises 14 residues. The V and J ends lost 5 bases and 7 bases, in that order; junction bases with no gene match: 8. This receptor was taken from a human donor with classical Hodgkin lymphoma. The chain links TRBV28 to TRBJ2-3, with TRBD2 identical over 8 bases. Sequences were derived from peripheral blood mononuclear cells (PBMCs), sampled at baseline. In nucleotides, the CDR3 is TGTGCCAGCAGTACCCCCGGGACTAGGTATACGCAGTATTTT. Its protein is CASSTPGTRYTQYF.